This TCR beta chain was captured by sequencing in a study of CD8+ T cells in alopecia areata. Whole-study context: Patients in the treated group were given tofacitinib by mouth, 5 to 10 mg twice a day. Study-wide points: The treated group had a single nonresponder, limiting CD8+ expansion-response conclusions. Greater clonality was observed in lesional scalp samples, especially alopecia totalis/universalis, versus normal scalp.

Treatment here: oral pan-JAK inhibitor, 5-10 mg twice daily. Peripheral blood and lesional scalp punch biopsies were taken from alopecia areata patients. It was cDNA, reverse transcribed from extracted RNA, that served as the sequencing template. Only in-frame clones appear in the TCRdb table, and some are missing; sequencing was by immunoSEQ multiplex PCR. Of about 160,000 clones in the sample, 55% to 75% were seen once. Regarding this clone: Its antigen is not identified.

V was trimmed by 2 bases and J by 3 bases, leaving 14 bases between them. This CDR3 is 15 amino acids long. Germline lookup yields CDR1 SGDLS and CDR2 YYNGEE. This chain uses TRBV9 with TRBJ2-5; either TRBD1 or TRBD2 may supply D (5 bases each). The source of this sequence is a human donor with alopecia areata. The sample in question was CD4+ T cells sorted from blood, obtained at week 4, from a patient treated with tofacitinib. CDR3 region: CASSVTGTPEETQYF. Here the CDR3 DNA reads TGTGCCAGCAGCGTCACCGGGACGCCGGAAGAGACCCAGTACTTC.